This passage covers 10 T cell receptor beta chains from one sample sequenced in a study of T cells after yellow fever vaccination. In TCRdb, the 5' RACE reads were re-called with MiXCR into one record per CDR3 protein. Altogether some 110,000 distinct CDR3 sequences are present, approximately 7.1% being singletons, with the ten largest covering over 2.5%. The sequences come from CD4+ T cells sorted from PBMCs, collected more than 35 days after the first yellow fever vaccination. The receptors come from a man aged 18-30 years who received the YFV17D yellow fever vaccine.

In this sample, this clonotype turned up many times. CDR3 sequence (DNA): TGTGCCAGCAGTCGACAGGGGGCAGGAAACATTCAGTACTTC. Translating it yields CASSRQGAGNIQYF. V is TRBV7-9 and J is TRBJ2-4, with 10 bases identical to TRBD1. The germline V gene encodes CDR1 SEHNR and CDR2 FQNEAQ (reference sequence). The V gene end was trimmed by 6 bases and the J gene end by 6 bases; junction bases not matched to a gene: 5. This CDR3 contains 14 residues.

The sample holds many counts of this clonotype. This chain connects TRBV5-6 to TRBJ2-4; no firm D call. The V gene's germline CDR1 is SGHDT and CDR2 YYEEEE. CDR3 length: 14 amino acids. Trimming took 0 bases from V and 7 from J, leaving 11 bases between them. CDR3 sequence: CASSLDGQINIQYF. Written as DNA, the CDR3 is TGTGCCAGCAGCTTGGATGGGCAGATCAACATTCAGTACTTC.

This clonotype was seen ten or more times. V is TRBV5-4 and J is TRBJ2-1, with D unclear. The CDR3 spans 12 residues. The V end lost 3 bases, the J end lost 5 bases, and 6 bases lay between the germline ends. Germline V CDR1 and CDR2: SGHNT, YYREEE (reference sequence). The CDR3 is CASSSPNNEQFF. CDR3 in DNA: TGTGCCAGCAGCTCCCCTAACAATGAGCAGTTCTTC.

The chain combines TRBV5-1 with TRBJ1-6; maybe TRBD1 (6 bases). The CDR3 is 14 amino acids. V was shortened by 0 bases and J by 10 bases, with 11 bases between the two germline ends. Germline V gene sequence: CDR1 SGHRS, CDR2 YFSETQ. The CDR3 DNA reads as TGCGCCAGCAGCTTGGTCGGGGGCTTATCACCCCTCCACTTT. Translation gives CASSLVGGLSPLHF.

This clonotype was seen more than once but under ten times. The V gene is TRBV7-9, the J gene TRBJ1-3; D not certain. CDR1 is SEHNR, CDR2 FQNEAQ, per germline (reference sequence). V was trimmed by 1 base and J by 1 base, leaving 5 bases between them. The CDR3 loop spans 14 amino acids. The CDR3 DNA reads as TGTGCCAGCAGCTTAGAGGTATCTGGAAACACCATATATTTT. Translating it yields CASSLEVSGNTIYF.

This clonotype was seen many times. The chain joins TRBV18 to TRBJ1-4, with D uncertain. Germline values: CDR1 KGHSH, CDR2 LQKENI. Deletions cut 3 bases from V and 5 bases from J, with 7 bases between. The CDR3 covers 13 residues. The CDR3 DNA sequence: TGTGCCAGCTCACCCTCAAGGAATGAAAAACTGTTTTTT. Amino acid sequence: CASSPSRNEKLFF.

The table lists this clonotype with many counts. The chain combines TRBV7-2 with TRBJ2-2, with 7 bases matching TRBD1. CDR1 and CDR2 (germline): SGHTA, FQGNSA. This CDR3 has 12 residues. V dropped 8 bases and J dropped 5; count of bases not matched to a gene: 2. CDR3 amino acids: CASSRGTGELFF. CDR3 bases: TGTGCCAGCTCCAGGGGGACCGGGGAGCTGTTTTTT.

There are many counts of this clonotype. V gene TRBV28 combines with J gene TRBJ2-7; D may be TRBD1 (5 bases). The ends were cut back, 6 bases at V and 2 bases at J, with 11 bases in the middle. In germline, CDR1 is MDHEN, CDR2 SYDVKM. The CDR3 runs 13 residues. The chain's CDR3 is CASSWGGAYEQYV. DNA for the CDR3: TGTGCCAGCAGCTGGGGCGGAGCCTACGAGCAGTACGTC.

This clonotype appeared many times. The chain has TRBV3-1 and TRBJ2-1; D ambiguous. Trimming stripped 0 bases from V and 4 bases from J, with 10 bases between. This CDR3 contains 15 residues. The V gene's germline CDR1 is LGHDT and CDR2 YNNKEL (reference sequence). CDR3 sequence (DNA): TGTGCCAGCAGCCAAGATCGTAACCCTTACAATGAGCAGTTCTTC. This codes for CASSQDRNPYNEQFF.

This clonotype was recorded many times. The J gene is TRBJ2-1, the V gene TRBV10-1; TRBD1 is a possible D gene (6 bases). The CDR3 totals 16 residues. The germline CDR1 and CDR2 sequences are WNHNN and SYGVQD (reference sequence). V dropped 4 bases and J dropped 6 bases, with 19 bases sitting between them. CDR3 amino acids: CASSATDSTSRNEQFF. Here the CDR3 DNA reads TGCGCCAGCAGTGCCACGGACAGTACTTCACGCAATGAGCAGTTCTTC.